The subject of this entry is one T cell receptor beta chain. The antigen remains undetermined. The data are from a study of cytomegalovirus exposure and HLA in healthy donors. The primer mix had 60 Vbeta and 13 Jbeta primers. Repertoires were generated with immunoSEQ multiplex PCR, while TCRdb's copy carries only in-frame clones and drops some. The sample yields roughly 81,000 clones, roughly 80% seen once. The CDR3 has 15 residues. Germline CDR1 and CDR2: MDHEN and SYDVKM. V shed 6 bases and J 4 bases; nucleotides not matched to a gene: 7. Overall study results and limits: A later analysis by the authors found several of the most significant clusters apparently linked to common viral pathogens. Equally common other TCR beta chains were less clonally expanded than HLA-associated ones, a later analysis found. No immune exposure information besides CMV serostatus was available.

The sequence derives from a boy younger than 18 in good health and CMV-seronegative. The V gene is TRBV28, the J gene TRBJ1-1; TRBD1 matches 11 bases. Sequenced material: PBMCs. As DNA, the CDR3 is TGTGCCAGCAGGGAAAGGACAGGGGGCGGCACTGAAGCTTTCTTT. Translating gives CASRERTGGGTEAFF.